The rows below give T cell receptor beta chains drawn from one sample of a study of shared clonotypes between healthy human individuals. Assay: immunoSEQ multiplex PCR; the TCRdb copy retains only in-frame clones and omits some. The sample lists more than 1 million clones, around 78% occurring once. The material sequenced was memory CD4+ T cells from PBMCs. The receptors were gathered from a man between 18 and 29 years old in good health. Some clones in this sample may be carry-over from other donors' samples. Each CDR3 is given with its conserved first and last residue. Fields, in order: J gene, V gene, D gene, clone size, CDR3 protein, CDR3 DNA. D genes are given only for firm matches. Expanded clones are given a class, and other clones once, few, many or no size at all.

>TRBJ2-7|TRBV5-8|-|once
CASSFNRERGYEQYF
TGTGCCAGCAGCTTCAATCGGGAAAGAGGCTACGAGCAGTACTTC
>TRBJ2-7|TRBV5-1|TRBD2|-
CASNLEGLAGDYEQYF
TGCGCCAGCAATCTAGAGGGACTAGCGGGAGACTACGAGCAGTACTTC
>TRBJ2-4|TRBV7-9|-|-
CASSLQDIQYF
TGTGCCAGCAGTTTACAAGACATTCAGTACTTC
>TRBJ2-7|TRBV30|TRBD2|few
CAWSAAGEQYF
TGTGCCTGGAGTGCAGCGGGGGAGCAGTACTTC
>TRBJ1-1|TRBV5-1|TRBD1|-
CASSSGQGPNTEAFF
TGCGCCAGCAGCTCGGGACAGGGACCAAACACTGAAGCTTTCTTT
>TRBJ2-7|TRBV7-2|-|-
CASEETGQPLEQYF
TGTGCCAGCGAGGAGACGGGACAACCCTTGGAGCAGTACTTC
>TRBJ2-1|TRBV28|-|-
CASSSRGLQLPRSSYNEQFF
TGTGCCAGCAGTTCGAGGGGACTCCAACTCCCCCGTAGCTCCTACAATGAGCAGTTCTTC
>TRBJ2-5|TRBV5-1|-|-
CASSFEGETQYF
TGCGCCAGCAGCTTTGAGGGGGAGACCCAGTACTTC
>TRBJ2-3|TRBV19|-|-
CASSIIPGRLTDTQYF
TGTGCCAGTAGTATCATACCGGGACGGCTCACAGATACGCAGTATTTT
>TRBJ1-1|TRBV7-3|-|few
CASSLSGRNTEAFF
TGTGCCAGCAGCTTAAGTGGGCGGAACACTGAAGCTTTCTTT
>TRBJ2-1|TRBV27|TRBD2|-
CASSPSGLAGVNEQFF
TGTGCCAGCAGTCCCTCGGGACTAGCGGGAGTCAATGAGCAGTTCTTC
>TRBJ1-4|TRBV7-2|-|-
CASRKTEKLFF
TGTGCCAGCAGGAAAACAGAAAAACTGTTTTTT
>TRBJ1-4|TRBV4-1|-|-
CASSQDRTTNEKLFF
TGCGCCAGCAGCCAAGATAGGACAACTAATGAAAAACTGTTTTTT
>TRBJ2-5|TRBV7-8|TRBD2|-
CASSLEGSGPETQYF
TGTGCCAGCAGCTTAGAGGGTAGCGGGCCGGAGACCCAGTACTTC
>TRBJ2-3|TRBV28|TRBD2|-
CATLPSGSWTDTQYF
TGTGCCACCCTACCTAGCGGGAGTTGGACAGATACGCAGTATTTT
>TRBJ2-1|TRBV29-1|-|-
CSVATRSYNEQFF
TGCAGCGTTGCCACGCGCTCCTACAATGAGCAGTTCTTC
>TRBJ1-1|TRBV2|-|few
CASSFTIWNTEAFF
TGTGCCAGCAGTTTTACTATTTGGAACACTGAAGCTTTCTTT
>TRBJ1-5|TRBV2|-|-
CASSEGLPTQPQHF
TGTGCCAGCAGTGAAGGGCTCCCAACGCAGCCCCAGCATTTT
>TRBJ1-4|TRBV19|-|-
CASSANMYEKLFF
TGTGCCAGTAGTGCGAACATGTACGAAAAACTGTTTTTT
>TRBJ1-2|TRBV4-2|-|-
CASSQAVGNYGYTF
TGTGCCAGCAGCCAAGCAGTGGGGAACTATGGCTACACCTTC
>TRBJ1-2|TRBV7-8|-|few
CASSFTGETAGYTF
TGTGCCAGCAGCTTCACGGGGGAGACGGCAGGCTACACCTTC
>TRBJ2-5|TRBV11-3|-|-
CASSLGRETQYF
TGTGCCAGCAGCTTAGGTCGTGAGACCCAGTACTTC
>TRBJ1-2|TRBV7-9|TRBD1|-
CASSRDRVGGYTF
TGTGCCAGCAGCCGGGACAGGGTCGGTGGCTACACCTTC
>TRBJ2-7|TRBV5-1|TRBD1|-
CASSLPTGNHEQYF
TGCGCCAGCAGCCTACCGACAGGGAACCACGAGCAGTACTTC
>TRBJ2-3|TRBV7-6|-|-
CASSSVGGAITDTQYF
TGTGCCAGCAGCTCCGTTGGGGGAGCCATCACAGATACGCAGTATTTT
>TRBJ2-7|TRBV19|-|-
CASRGQLGYEQYF
TGTGCCAGTAGAGGACAGTTAGGCTACGAGCAGTACTTC
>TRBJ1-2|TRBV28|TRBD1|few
CASSLMTGGAADGYTF
TGTGCCAGCAGTTTAATGACAGGGGGCGCCGCTGATGGCTACACCTTC
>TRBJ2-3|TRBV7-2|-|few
CASSLVGVTLPDTQYF
TGTGCCAGCAGCCTAGTTGGCGTTACTCTCCCAGATACGCAGTATTTT
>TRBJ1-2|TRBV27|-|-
CASSYVPADLGGYTF
TGTGCCAGCAGTTATGTCCCGGCGGACCTGGGAGGCTACACCTTC
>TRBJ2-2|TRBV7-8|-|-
CASSLPRRELFF
TGTGCCAGCAGCTTACCCCGCCGGGAGCTGTTTTTT
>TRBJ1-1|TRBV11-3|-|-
CASSRGDTEAFF
TGTGCCAGCAGCCGGGGAGACACTGAAGCTTTCTTT
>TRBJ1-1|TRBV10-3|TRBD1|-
CAISESTGSAFF
TGTGCCATCAGTGAGTCGACAGGGTCTGCTTTCTTT
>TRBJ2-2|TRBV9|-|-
CASSVLEYGGELFF
TGTGCCAGCAGCGTACTGGAGTACGGCGGGGAGCTGTTTTTT
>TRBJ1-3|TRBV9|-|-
CASSAHRAAGNTIYF
TGTGCCAGCAGCGCCCACAGGGCTGCAGGAAACACCATATATTTT
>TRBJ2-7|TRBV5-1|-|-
CASSPDLPDEQYF
TGCGCCAGCAGCCCGGACCTTCCGGACGAGCAGTACTTC
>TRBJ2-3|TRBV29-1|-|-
CSVEEQISVSTDTQYF
TGCAGCGTTGAAGAACAAATTAGCGTTAGCACAGATACGCAGTATTTT
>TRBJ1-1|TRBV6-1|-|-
CASSKQGLTEAFF
TGTGCCAGCAGTAAACAGGGCCTCACTGAAGCTTTCTTT
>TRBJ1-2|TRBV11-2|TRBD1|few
CASSSLRSGRGFGNGYTF
TGTGCCAGCAGCTCCCTCAGGTCGGGCAGGGGGTTTGGTAATGGCTACACCTTC
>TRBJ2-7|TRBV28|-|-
CASTAPRGLGGSEQYF
TGTGCCAGCACCGCCCCTAGGGGGCTCGGGGGGTCCGAGCAGTACTTC
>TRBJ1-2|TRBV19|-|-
CASTERGAPDYGYTF
TGTGCCAGTACGGAAAGGGGGGCTCCTGACTATGGCTACACCTTC
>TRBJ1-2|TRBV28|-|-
CASRQSPDGTNYGYTF
TGTGCCAGCAGACAAAGTCCGGACGGGACTAACTATGGCTACACCTTC
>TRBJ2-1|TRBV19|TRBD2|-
CASSISTSAYNEQFF
TGTGCCAGTAGTATTAGTACTAGCGCATACAATGAGCAGTTCTTC
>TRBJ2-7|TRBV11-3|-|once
CASLLRRTYEQYF
TGTGCCAGCCTCTTGAGAAGGACCTACGAGCAGTACTTC
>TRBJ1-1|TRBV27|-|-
CASSHPGQEAFF
TGTGCCAGCAGTCATCCGGGACAAGAAGCTTTCTTT
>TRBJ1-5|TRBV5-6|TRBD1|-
CASREGQGKGQPQHF
TGTGCCAGCAGGGAGGGACAGGGTAAAGGTCAGCCCCAGCATTTT
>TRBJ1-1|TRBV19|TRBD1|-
CASRAGGRGTEAFF
TGTGCCAGTAGGGCAGGGGGCCGAGGCACTGAAGCTTTCTTT
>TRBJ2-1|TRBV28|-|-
CASSLGLYAASSYNEQFF
TGTGCCAGCAGTTTAGGGTTATACGCGGCAAGCTCCTACAATGAGCAGTTCTTC
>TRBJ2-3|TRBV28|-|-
CASSLPGADTQYF
TGTGCCAGCAGTTTACCAGGGGCAGATACGCAGTATTTT
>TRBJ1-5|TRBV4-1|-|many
CASSQVEGQPQHF
TGCGCCAGCAGCCAAGTAGAAGGGCAGCCCCAGCATTTT
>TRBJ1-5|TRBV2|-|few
CASRDSPNQPQHF
TGTGCCAGCAGAGACAGTCCGAATCAGCCCCAGCATTTT
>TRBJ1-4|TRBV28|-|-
CASSLGQDEKLFF
TGTGCCAGCAGTTTAGGCCAGGACGAAAAACTGTTTTTT
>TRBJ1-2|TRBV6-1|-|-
CASSERSFNYGYTF
TGTGCCAGCAGTGAACGCAGTTTTAACTATGGCTACACCTTC
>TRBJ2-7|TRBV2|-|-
CASSEAGAKSYEQYF
TGTGCCAGCAGTGAAGCAGGGGCGAAATCCTACGAGCAGTACTTC